This TCR beta chain comes out of a study of blood T cells in healthy people across ages. Study as a whole: The capture of about one barcoded beta molecule per two T cells was achieved by template switching. General study results and limits: Older age coincided with a roughly linear decline in TCR beta diversity per million T cells. Higher diversity and more naive CD4+ cells were features of long-lived donors, compared to aged donors.

This CDR3 has 13 residues. Trimming shortened V by 11 bases and J by 5 bases, and 19 bases separated the two germline ends. Germline lookup yields CDR1 LGHNA and CDR2 YSLEER. The second PCR ran about 6 to 12 cycles with a sample-barcoded 5' primer and J-beta primers. A single record per CDR3 protein comes from TCRdb applying MiXCR to the 5' RACE reads. The sample includes about 1.5 million distinct CDR3 sequences, about 42% of them seen just once. PBMCs numbering at least 7 million were isolated per sample. As to this clonotype: Its cognate antigen is unknown.

The chain uses TRBV4-3 and TRBJ2-7; D is possibly TRBD1 (6 bases). The sample consisted of blood. This TCR came from a woman younger than 35 in good health. This chain's CDR3 is CAGSKQGSHEQYF. CDR3 sequence (DNA): TGCGCCGGGAGTAAACAGGGTAGCCACGAGCAGTACTTC.